These 20 T cell receptor beta chains were all obtained from the same sample, sequenced in a study of post-analysis software for immune sequencing data (dated by TCRdb to about 2015). Their antigens remain unidentified. The library was made by PCR. Sequencer: Illumina HiSeq 2500. Unique molecular identifiers were incorporated into TCR beta cDNA libraries to reduce PCR and sequencing biases. The public sequencing data were trimmed at Q25 with fastp and processed into clonotypes with MiXCR by TCRdb, which kept only in-frame beta chains. When rows share a CDR3 protein, they turn into one entry using the most common DNA and genes. The sample table lists a few hundred thousand distinct CDR3 sequences, less than 40% of them with a count of one. The ten largest clones take up 10% to 15% of the sample. What the research found in general, with its limitations: Significantly higher frequencies in patients than in controls were found for roughly 5 TRBV segments, including TRBV5-6, TRBV5-1 and TRBV20-1.

The sequenced material came from blood. The receptors originated from a girl aged 5 to 17 with multiple sclerosis.

In regard to this clonotype: This may stem from a read error, because a much larger clone lies one nucleotide away. V and J are TRBV19 and TRBJ2-3; the D gene is possibly TRBD2 (6 bases). From germline, CDR1 is LNHDA and CDR2 SQIVND (reference sequence). CDR3 length: 15 residues. This chain's CDR3 is CASSIGGASTDAQYF. The CDR3 nucleotides are TGTGCCAGTAGTATAGGCGGGGCCAGCACAGATGCGCAGTATTTT.

This clonotype appeared a few times. The chain carries TRBV6-5 and TRBJ1-4; D gene unclear. In germline, CDR1 is MNHEY, CDR2 SVGAGI. The CDR3 extends over 14 amino acids. V gave up 5 bases and J gave up 0 bases, with 7 bases separating them. CDR3 DNA: TGTGCCAGCAGTGACACCTCAACTAATGAAAAACTGTTTTTT. This codes for CASSDTSTNEKLFF.

This chain connects TRBV6-2 or TRBV6-3 to TRBJ1-6; no definite D call. CDR3 length: 14 amino acids. The germline V and J ends were trimmed by 5 bases and 10 bases, with 15 bases remaining between them. Germline assignment: CDR1 MNHEY and CDR2 SVGEGT. The CDR3 loop reads CASSLHSGRSPLHF. The CDR3 DNA reads TGTGCCAGCAGTCTCCACTCGGGCAGATCACCCCTCCACTTT.

The genes are TRBV6-5 and TRBJ2-1; D may be TRBD1 (6 bases). The CDR3 runs 15 residues. Germline V CDR1 and CDR2: MNHEY, SVGAGI. The germline V and J ends were trimmed by 0 bases and 2 bases, with 8 bases remaining between them. The CDR3: CASSYSQGTYNEQFF. The DNA for the CDR3 is TGTGCCAGCAGTTACTCCCAGGGGACCTACAATGAGCAGTTCTTC.

As for this clonotype: This may arise from a read error, as a much more abundant clone is one base away. This chain joins TRBV7-9 and TRBJ2-7; D uncertain. V was clipped by 2 bases and J by 6 bases, with 8 bases between them. The CDR3 is made up of 12 amino acids. CDR1 SEHNR and CDR2 FQNEAQ come from the germline V gene (reference sequence). The CDR3 sequence: CASSLLACEQYF. CDR3 nucleotide sequence: TGTGCCAGCAGCTTACTGGCCTGCGAGCAGTACTTC.

This clonotype has a handful of counts. V and J are TRBV18 and TRBJ2-7, with TRBD2 matching 7 bases. The germline CDR1 and CDR2 sequences are KGHSH and LQKENI. After removal of 6 bases from V and 5 bases from J, the junction contained 7 bases not matched to a gene. CDR3 length: 13 amino acids. The CDR3 here is CASSQTSKDEQYF. CDR3 in DNA: TGTGCCAGCTCTCAGACTAGCAAGGACGAGCAGTACTTC.

For this clonotype: The junction does not match germline at one end; this may be a read error. The genes are TRBV4-2 and TRBJ2-5; 8 bases are a match to TRBD2. This CDR3 is 17 amino acids long. CDR1 and CDR2 (germline): LGHNA, YNFKEQ. The CDR3 reads CVSSPCGSGASQETQYF. The CDR3 DNA reads as TGTGTCAGCAGCCCCTGCGGTAGCGGGGCCTCCCAAGAGACCCAGTACTTC.

This clonotype was picked up a small number of times. The chain has TRBV12-3 or TRBV12-4 and TRBJ1-2; no clear D gene. This CDR3 region has 15 residues. Trimming removed 3 bases at V and 0 bases at J, with 11 bases between. CDR3 coding DNA: TGTGCCAGCAGTTTGAACGTCGATGCTAACTATGGCTACACCTTC. Translating it yields CASSLNVDANYGYTF.

V and J are TRBV29-1 and TRBJ2-5; D is ambiguous. CDR3 length: 10 residues. The germline gives CDR1 SQVTM, CDR2 ANQGSEA. The V gene lost 7 bases and the J gene lost 5 bases, with 8 bases spanning the gap. CDR3 amino acids: CSGGWETQYF. The CDR3 nucleotides read TGCAGCGGAGGATGGGAGACCCAGTACTTC.

The chain joins TRBV7-2 to TRBJ2-3; no firm D call. V lost 5 bases and J lost 4, with 13 bases in between. Germline V gives CDR1 SGHTA, CDR2 FQGNSA. The CDR3 runs to 14 residues. This CDR3 is CASSRDTLADTQYF. In DNA, the CDR3 is TGTGCCAGCAGCCGTGACACCCTGGCAGATACGCAGTATTTT.

This clonotype has more than one count but fewer than ten. The V and J genes are TRBV2 and TRBJ2-1; 9 bases are a match to TRBD2. This CDR3 spans 14 amino acids. From germline, CDR1 is SNHLY and CDR2 FYNNEI. The V and J ends lost 9 bases and 6 bases, in that order; junction bases with no gene match: 9. The CDR3 DNA sequence: TGTGCCAGTATGGAAACTAGCGGGTTCAATGAGCAGTTCTTC. Translated: CASMETSGFNEQFF.

This clonotype was seen ten or more times. The V and J genes are TRBV29-1 and TRBJ2-2, with 15 bases fitting TRBD2. V dropped 0 bases and J dropped 0; count of bases not matched to a gene: 5. The CDR3 runs 19 residues. The germline CDR1 and CDR2 sequences are SQVTM and ANQGSEA. CDR3 sequence reads: CSVEDGTSGGRSNTGELFF. The CDR3, as DNA: TGCAGCGTTGAAGATGGGACTAGCGGGGGGAGATCGAACACCGGGGAGCTGTTTTTT.

This clonotype was detected a few times. The V gene is TRBV27, the J gene TRBJ2-3, with D possibly being TRBD2 (5 bases). The CDR3 spans 15 residues. From germline, CDR1 is MNHEY and CDR2 SMNVEV (reference sequence). V was shortened by 5 bases and J by 1 base, with 13 bases between the two germline ends. CDR3 in DNA: TGTGCCAGCAGTCCATGGGTTAGCGGCACAGATACGCAGTATTTT. Translated: CASSPWVSGTDTQYF.

The chain couples TRBV27 to TRBJ2-5, with a weak D call TRBD2 (6 bases). Trimming cost V 8 bases and J 4 bases, with 23 bases left between them. Germline-derived CDR1 and CDR2 are MNHEY and SMNVEV (reference sequence). The CDR3 is 16 amino acids. The CDR3 reads CASGLWGGGGVETQYF. CDR3 nucleotide sequence: TGTGCCAGCGGACTATGGGGCGGCGGAGGGGTAGAGACCCAGTACTTC.

This clonotype was detected only a few times. The V call is TRBV4-2, the J call TRBJ2-6; perhaps TRBD2 as D (5 bases). Germline CDR1 reads LGHNA; CDR2 reads YNFKEQ. The CDR3 is made up of 17 amino acids. V lost 1 base, J lost 0 bases, and 10 bases lay in between. CDR3 amino acids: CASSQVSRGSGANVLTF. CDR3 in DNA: TGTGCCAGCAGCCAAGTCTCCCGGGGCTCTGGGGCCAACGTCCTGACTTTC.

The genes are TRBV11-2 and TRBJ1-1; 11 bases line up with TRBD1. Per germline, CDR1 SGHAT and CDR2 FQNNGV. V dropped 4 bases and J dropped 1; count of bases not matched to a gene: 11. CDR3 length: 18 residues. DNA of the CDR3: TGTGCCAGCAGCTACTCCGGGACAGGGGGGAAAAGGAACACTGAAGCTTTCTTT. Translating it yields CASSYSGTGGKRNTEAFF.

This chain links TRBV5-1 with TRBJ2-1, with D tentatively TRBD2 (7 bases). CDR3 length: 18 residues. Trimming stripped 3 bases from V and 1 base from J, with 20 bases between. Germline loops: CDR1 SGHRS, CDR2 YFSETQ. CDR3 DNA: TGCGCCAGCAGCTCCCTGGCGGGGGCCTACCTTTCCTACAATGAGCAGTTCTTC. It is translated as CASSSLAGAYLSYNEQFF.

The chain links TRBV7-2 to TRBJ1-4; 7 bases align to TRBD1. V lost 3 bases, J lost 5 bases, and 3 bases stayed unmatched. The germline CDR1 and CDR2 sequences are SGHTA and FQGNSA. CDR3 length equals 14 residues. The CDR3 DNA reads TGTGCCAGCAGCTTCCAGGGGGGCAATGAAAAACTGTTTTTT. Protein product: CASSFQGGNEKLFF.

The rearrangement links TRBV12-3 or TRBV12-4 to TRBJ1-5; tentatively, D is TRBD1 (5 bases). V was trimmed by 5 bases and J by 5 bases, leaving 13 bases between them. The CDR3 totals 14 residues. The chain's CDR3 is CASSHTGGYQPQHF. CDR3 bases: TGTGCCAGCAGTCACACGGGGGGTTATCAGCCCCAGCATTTT.

The chain uses TRBV12-3 or TRBV12-4 and TRBJ2-7, with a tentative D call TRBD2 (5 bases). The DNA end lines up better with TRBJ2-1; the J call may be wrong. This CDR3 has 13 amino acids. The CDR3: CASTWRLAYKQFF. The CDR3, as DNA: TGTGCCAGCACCTGGCGGCTAGCCTACAAGCAGTTCTTC.